This T cell receptor beta chain was captured in a study of cytomegalovirus exposure and HLA in healthy donors. Study-wide points: Researchers catalogued some 160 TCR beta chains as cytomegalovirus-associated. HLA allele associations emerged for roughly 16,000 TCR beta sequences in a later analysis, at 0.05 false discovery rate. Researchers reported in a later analysis that a missense DCLRE1C variant was tied to TCR beta V- and J-gene trimming.

Germline V gene sequence: CDR1 SGHDT, CDR2 YYEEEE. The length of the CDR3 is 14 residues. The V end lost 4 bases, the J end lost 6 bases, and 16 bases lay between the germline ends. Primers: 60 Vbeta forward and 13 Jbeta reverse. Sequencing was performed with immunoSEQ multiplex PCR; in TCRdb, only in-frame clones are kept and a portion is missing. The table lists under 85,000 clones, almost 80% of them singletons, with about 22% in the top ten. Comments on this clone: The antigen remains undetermined.

V is TRBV5-6 and J is TRBJ1-2; D perhaps matches TRBD1 (6 bases). Sequenced: PBMCs. This TCR was recovered from a woman in her forties in good health and CMV-seropositive. The CDR3 sequence: CASSRDTGPDGYTF. The CDR3 DNA is TGTGCCAGCAGCAGGGACACCGGGCCTGATGGCTACACCTTC.